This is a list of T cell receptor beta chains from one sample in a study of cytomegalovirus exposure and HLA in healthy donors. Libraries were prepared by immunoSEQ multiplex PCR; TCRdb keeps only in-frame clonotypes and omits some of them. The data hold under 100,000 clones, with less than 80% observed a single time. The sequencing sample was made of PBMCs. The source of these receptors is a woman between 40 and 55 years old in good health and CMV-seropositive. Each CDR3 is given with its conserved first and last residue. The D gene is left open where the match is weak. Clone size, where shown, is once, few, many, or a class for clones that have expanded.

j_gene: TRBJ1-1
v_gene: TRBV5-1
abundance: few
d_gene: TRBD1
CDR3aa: CASSPVFSGTAEAFF
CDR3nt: TGCGCCAGCAGCCCGGTTTTTTCCGGGACAGCTGAAGCTTTCTTT

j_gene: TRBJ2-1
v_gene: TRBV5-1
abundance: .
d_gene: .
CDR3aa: CASRSGGKSRNEQFF
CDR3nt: TGCGCCAGCAGGAGTGGGGGGAAGAGTCGAAATGAGCAGTTCTTC

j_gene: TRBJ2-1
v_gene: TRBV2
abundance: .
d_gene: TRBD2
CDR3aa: CASNLPGGNEQFF
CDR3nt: TGTGCCAGCAATCTTCCCGGGGGGAATGAGCAGTTCTTC

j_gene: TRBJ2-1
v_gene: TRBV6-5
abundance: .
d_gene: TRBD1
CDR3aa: CASTPQQGAVYEQFF
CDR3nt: TGTGCCAGCACCCCACAGCAGGGGGCGGTATATGAGCAGTTCTTC

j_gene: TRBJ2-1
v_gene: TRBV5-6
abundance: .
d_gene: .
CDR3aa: CASSLTEYNEQFF
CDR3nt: TGTGCCAGCAGTCTAACAGAGTACAATGAGCAGTTCTTC

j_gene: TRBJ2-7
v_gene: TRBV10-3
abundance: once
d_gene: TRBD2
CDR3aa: CAISDPGLDPYEQYF
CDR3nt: TGTGCCATCAGTGACCCGGGACTAGACCCCTACGAGCAGTACTTC

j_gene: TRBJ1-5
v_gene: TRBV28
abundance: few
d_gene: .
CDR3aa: CASRAQRGRDNQPQHF
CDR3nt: TGTGCCAGCAGGGCGCAAAGGGGGAGGGACAATCAGCCCCAGCATTTT

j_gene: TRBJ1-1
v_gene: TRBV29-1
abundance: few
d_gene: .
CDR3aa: CSVGRWGENTEAFF
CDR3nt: TGCAGCGTTGGGCGGTGGGGGGAGAACACTGAAGCTTTCTTT

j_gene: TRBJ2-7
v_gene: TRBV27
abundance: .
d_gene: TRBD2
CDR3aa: CASRLAGTYEQYF
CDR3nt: TGTGCCAGCCGACTAGCGGGGACCTACGAGCAGTACTTC

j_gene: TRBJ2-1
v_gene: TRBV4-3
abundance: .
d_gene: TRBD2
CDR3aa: CASSQSGTSGSYNEQFF
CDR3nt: TGCGCCAGCAGCCAATCAGGGACTAGCGGGAGCTACAATGAGCAGTTCTTC

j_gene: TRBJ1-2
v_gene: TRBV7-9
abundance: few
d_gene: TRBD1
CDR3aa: CASSRTGNYGYTF
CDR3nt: TGTGCCAGCAGCCGGACAGGGAACTATGGCTACACCTTC

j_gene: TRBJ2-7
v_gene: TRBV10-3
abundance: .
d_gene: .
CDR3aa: CAISAGRGTDPYEQYF
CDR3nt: TGTGCCATCAGTGCAGGTCGGGGGACAGATCCCTACGAGCAGTACTTC

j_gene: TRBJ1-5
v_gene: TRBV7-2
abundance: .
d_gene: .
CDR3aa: CASSLGGREGQPQHF
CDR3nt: TGTGCCAGCAGCCTCGGGGGGCGGGAAGGGCAGCCCCAGCATTTT

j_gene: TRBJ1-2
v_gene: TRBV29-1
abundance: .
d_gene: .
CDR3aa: CSAAAGAGYTF
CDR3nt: TGCAGCGCTGCGGCAGGGGCAGGCTACACCTTC

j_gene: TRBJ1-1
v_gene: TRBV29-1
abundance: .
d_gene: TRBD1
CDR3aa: CSARQGAIEAFF
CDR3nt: TGCAGCGCCAGACAGGGGGCGATTGAAGCTTTCTTT

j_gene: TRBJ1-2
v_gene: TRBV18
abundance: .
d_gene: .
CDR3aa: CASSPPSGRKDYGYTF
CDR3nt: TGTGCCAGCTCACCACCTTCAGGGCGTAAAGACTATGGCTACACCTTC

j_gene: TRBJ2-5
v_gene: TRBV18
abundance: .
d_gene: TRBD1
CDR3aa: CASSPPGQEETQYF
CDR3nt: TGTGCCAGCTCACCACCGGGACAGGAAGAGACCCAGTACTTC

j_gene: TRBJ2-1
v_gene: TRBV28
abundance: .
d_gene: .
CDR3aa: CASERAGNEQFF
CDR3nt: TGTGCCAGCGAGCGGGCGGGGAATGAGCAGTTCTTC

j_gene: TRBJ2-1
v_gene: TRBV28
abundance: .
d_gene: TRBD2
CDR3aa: CASSLFAGGHNEQFF
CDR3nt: TGTGCCAGCAGTTTATTTGCGGGGGGACACAATGAGCAGTTCTTC

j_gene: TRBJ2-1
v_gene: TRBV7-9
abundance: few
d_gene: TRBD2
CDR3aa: CASSLAPGLGSDEQFF
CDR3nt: TGTGCCAGCAGCTTAGCTCCGGGACTAGGTTCGGATGAGCAGTTCTTC